Described below is a single TCR beta chain sequence and its context. In the original analysis: Reference gene primer amplification gave estimated nucleated cell counts. TCRdb keeps only in-frame clones here, not all; method: immunoSEQ multiplex PCR. V, J and clone size derive from that table, while D and trimming were established from the DNA sequence. Of approximately 140,000 clones listed, 86% are singletons. This sample was taken from a study of blood T cell repertoires in COVID-19. In the study overall: The United States, Italy and Spain supplied acute and convalescent COVID-19 samples. Sample material is recorded as cDNA or gDNA derived from T cells, B-cell-depleted T cells, or PBMCs.

In germline, CDR1 is KGHDR, CDR2 SFDVKD. This CDR3 region has 11 residues. The V gene lost 6 bases and the J gene lost 6 bases, with 6 bases spanning the gap. The sequence was collected from a woman aged 60-70 years with acute or convalescent COVID-19. This chain joins TRBV24-1 and TRBJ2-3; D is unclear. The sequencing sample was made of peripheral blood. The CDR3 reads CATSTADTQYF. In DNA, the CDR3 is TGTGCCACCAGTACAGCCGATACGCAGTATTTT.